One and the same sample provided the 2 T cell receptor beta chains below, sequenced in a study of response to subunit inactivated influenza vaccine. TCRdb ran MiXCR on the RT-PCR reads and lists one entry per CDR3 protein. The sample includes roughly 620,000 distinct CDR3 sequences, around 11% of them seen just once. The sample was also reused in another study, on T cells expressing NK-cell markers. That source reports: Scientists made TCR beta cDNA using 5'RACE template switching with UMIs.

Material: PBMCs from blood, obtained on the day of vaccination. The receptors come from a man aged 50 to 59 who received an inactivated influenza vaccine.

The chain links TRBV29-1 to TRBJ1-2; 10 positions agree with TRBD1. CDR1 and CDR2 from the germline V gene are SQVTM and ANQGSEA. J lost 7 bases, V lost 0 bases, and 8 bases had no gene match. CDR3 length: 15 residues. CDR3: CSVEDRGQGIIGYTF. In nucleotides, the CDR3 is TGCAGCGTTGAAGATCGGGGACAGGGGATTATTGGCTACACCTTC. Complete variable domain (other parts from reference TRBV29-1 and TRBJ1-2): SAVISQKPSRDICQRGTSLTIQCQVDSQVTMMFWYRQQPGQSLTLIATANQGSEATYESGFVIDKFPISRPNLTFSTLTVSNMSPEDSSIYLCSVEDRGQGIIGYTFGSGTRLTVV.

This clonotype was found a few times. The rearrangement links TRBV20-1 to TRBJ2-7; 14 bases are shared with TRBD2. Trimming at V came to 6 bases and at J to 7 bases, leaving 5 bases not matched to a gene. Germline lookup yields CDR1 DFQATT and CDR2 SNEGSKA (reference sequence). This CDR3 has 13 residues. Here the CDR3 reads CSAEGLAGGEQYF. DNA for the CDR3: TGCAGTGCCGAAGGACTAGCGGGAGGAGAGCAGTACTTC.